The present T cell receptor beta chain was sequenced within a study of Graves' ophthalmopathy and Graves' hyperthyroidism. Whole-study findings and limits: Most thyroid clonotypes expanded beyond 0.001 frequency were also found in blood.

In the case of this clonotype: Its specificity is unknown.

Amplification from RNA transcripts yielded the TCR beta CDR3 regions. An opening RT-PCR round employed HTBI primers and preceded a second-round multiplex PCR. One entry per CDR3 protein, called by TCRdb with MiXCR from the multiplex PCR reads. The sample records about 660,000 distinct CDR3 sequences, about 41% being singletons. Specimen: peripheral blood. This clonotype was obtained from an adult man with Graves' ophthalmopathy.

In DNA form, the CDR3 reads TGTGCCAGCAGTCTTCGACACACGGCCTCTGGGGCCAACGTCCTGACTTTC. It codes for CASSLRHTASGANVLTF. The rearrangement joins TRBV12-3 or TRBV12-4 to TRBJ2-6; D ambiguous. The CDR3 totals 17 residues. V lost 5 bases and J lost 0, with 14 bases in between.